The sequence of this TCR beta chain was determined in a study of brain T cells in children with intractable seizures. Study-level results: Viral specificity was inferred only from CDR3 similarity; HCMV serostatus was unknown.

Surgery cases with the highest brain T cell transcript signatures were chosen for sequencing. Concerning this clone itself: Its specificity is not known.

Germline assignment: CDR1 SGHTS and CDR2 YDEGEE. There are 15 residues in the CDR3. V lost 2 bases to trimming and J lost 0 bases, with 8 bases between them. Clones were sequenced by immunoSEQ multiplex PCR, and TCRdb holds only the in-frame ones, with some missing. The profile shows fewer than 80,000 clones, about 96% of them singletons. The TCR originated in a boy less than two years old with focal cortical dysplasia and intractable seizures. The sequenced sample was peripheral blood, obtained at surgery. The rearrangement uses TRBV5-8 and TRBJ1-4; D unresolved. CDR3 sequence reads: CASSFRRTTNEKLFF. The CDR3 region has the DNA TGTGCCAGCAGCTTTAGGAGGACAACTAATGAAAAACTGTTTTTT.